Many counts were recorded for the clone carrying this TCR beta chain. The sample is drawn from a study of early T cells in non-severe SARS-CoV-2 infection. Germline CDR1 reads SSHAT; CDR2 reads FNYEAQ (reference sequence). The CDR3 spans 15 residues. Trimming removed 2 bases from V and 7 bases from J; junction bases left unmatched: 5. Individual cDNA molecules were tagged with unique molecular identifiers, the study reported. TCRdb used MiXCR to reprocess the 5' RACE reads, holding one entry per CDR3 protein. The profile shows 63,000 or so distinct CDR3 sequences, approximately 12% of them singletons.

This clonotype originated in an adult who was a healthcare worker with PCR-confirmed SARS-CoV-2 infection or an uninfected control (not recorded which). Input material: whole blood. The chain has TRBV7-7 and TRBJ2-1, with 10 bases fitting TRBD2. The CDR3: CASSLYSGGANEQFF. The CDR3 coding sequence is TGTGCCAGCAGCTTATACAGCGGGGGGGCGAATGAGCAGTTCTTC.